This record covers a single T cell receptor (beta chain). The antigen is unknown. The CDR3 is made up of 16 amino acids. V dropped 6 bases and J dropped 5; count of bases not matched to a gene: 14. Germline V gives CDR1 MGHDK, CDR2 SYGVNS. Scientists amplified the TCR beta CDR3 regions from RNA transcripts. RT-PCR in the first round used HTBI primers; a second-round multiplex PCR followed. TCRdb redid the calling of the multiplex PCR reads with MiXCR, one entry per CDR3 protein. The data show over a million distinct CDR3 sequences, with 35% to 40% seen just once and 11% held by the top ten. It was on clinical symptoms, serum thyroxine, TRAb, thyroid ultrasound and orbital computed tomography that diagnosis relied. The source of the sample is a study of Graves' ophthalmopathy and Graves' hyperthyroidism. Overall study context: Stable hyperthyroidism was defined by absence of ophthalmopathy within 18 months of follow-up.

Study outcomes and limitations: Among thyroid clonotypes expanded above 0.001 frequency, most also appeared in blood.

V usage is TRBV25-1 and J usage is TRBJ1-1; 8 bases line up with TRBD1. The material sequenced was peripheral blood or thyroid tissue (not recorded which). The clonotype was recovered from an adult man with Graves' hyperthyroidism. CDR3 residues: CASSPPDREGGTEAFF. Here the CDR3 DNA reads TGTGCCAGCAGCCCCCCGGACAGGGAAGGAGGAACTGAAGCTTTCTTT.